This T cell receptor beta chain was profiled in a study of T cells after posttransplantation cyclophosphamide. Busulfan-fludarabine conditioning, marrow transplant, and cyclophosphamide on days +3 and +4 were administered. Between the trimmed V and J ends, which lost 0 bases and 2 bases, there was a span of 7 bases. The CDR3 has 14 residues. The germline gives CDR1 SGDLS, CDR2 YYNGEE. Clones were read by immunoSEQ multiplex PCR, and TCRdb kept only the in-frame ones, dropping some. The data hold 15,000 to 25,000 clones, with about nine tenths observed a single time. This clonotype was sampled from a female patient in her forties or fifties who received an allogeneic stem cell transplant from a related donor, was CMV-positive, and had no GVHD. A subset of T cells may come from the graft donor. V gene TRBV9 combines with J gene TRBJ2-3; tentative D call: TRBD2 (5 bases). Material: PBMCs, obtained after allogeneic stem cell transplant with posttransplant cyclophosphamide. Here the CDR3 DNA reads TGTGCCAGCAGCGTAGCTAGCATCACAGATACGCAGTATTTT. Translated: CASSVASITDTQYF.